The source of this T cell receptor (beta chain) is a study of Ad26.COV2.S vaccination and SARS-CoV-2 variants. Whole-study results and caveats: Non-spike TCR breadth showed similarity between vaccine and placebo recipients. Participants in the vaccine arm had higher spike-specific TCR breadth; placebo recipients had lower. From the TCR breadth and depth analyses, total T cell responses may have been underestimated.

As to treatment: roughly 20 received Ad26.COV2.S at low or high dose, single or two shots; about 5 received placebo; per-sample allocation not given. Sample collection was performed on day 63 after the first vaccine or placebo injection. Its platform was an Ad26 vector, and its expressed antigen was Wuhan-strain SARS-CoV-2 spike. With respect to this clone: Its target is not known.

Germline-derived CDR1 and CDR2 are SGHTA and FQGNSA. With 2 bases removed from V and 2 bases from J, the gap between germline ends came to 7 bases. The length of the CDR3 is 13 residues. Profiled with immunoSEQ multiplex PCR; TCRdb holds only in-frame clones, not every one. The sample carries hundreds of thousands of clones, 75% to 95% recorded once. The chain employs TRBV7-2 and TRBJ2-7; D possibly corresponds to TRBD1 (5 bases). The clonotype comes from a person aged 18-60 years who received the Ad26.COV2.S COVID-19 vaccine or a placebo. The sequences come from peripheral blood, collected in a trial of Ad26.COV2.S vaccine versus placebo. The CDR3, as DNA: TGTGCCAGCAGCTTACAGGGTGCCTACGAGCAGTACTTC. This codes for CASSLQGAYEQYF.